The next 24 T cell receptor beta chains were all read from a single sample in a study of T cell responses to AZD1222 COVID-19 vaccine. Sequenced by immunoSEQ multiplex PCR; TCRdb stores in-frame clones only, minus some. The sample records some 140,000 clones, approximately 91% being singletons. The sequencing here drew on peripheral blood, taken 28 days after the second AZD1222 dose. Receptor source: an adult who received the AZD1222 COVID-19 vaccine.

This chain connects TRBV30 to TRBJ1-6; D not resolved. From germline, CDR1 is GTSNPN and CDR2 SVGIG (reference sequence). The CDR3 runs 13 residues. With 8 bases removed from V and 3 bases from J, the gap between germline ends came to 11 bases. The CDR3 DNA follows: TGTGCCAGAAGTGGGGACTATAATTCACCCCTCCACTTT. This sequence encodes CARSGDYNSPLHF.

The chain links TRBV27 to TRBJ2-1; D may be TRBD1 (5 bases). Germline V lookup: CDR1 MNHEY, CDR2 SMNVEV (reference sequence). The CDR3 has 15 amino acids. Trimming cost V 5 bases and J 2 bases, with 13 bases left between them. CDR3 nucleotides: TGTGCCAGCAGTACTGAGTGGACACCCTACAATGAGCAGTTCTTC. Its translation is CASSTEWTPYNEQFF.

This clone was recorded only once. J is TRBJ1-1 and V is TRBV7-9; D not resolved. Germline assignment: CDR1 SEHNR and CDR2 FQNEAQ (reference sequence). With 2 bases removed from V and 1 base from J, the gap between germline ends came to 11 bases. The CDR3 totals 15 residues. The CDR3 here is CASSLRMLGNTEAFF. DNA of the CDR3: TGTGCCAGCAGCTTAAGGATGTTAGGGAACACTGAAGCTTTCTTT.

The chain carries TRBV12-3 or TRBV12-4 and TRBJ2-5; D is unclear. Trimming stripped 5 bases from V and 2 bases from J, with 6 bases between. The CDR3 runs 12 residues. The CDR3 protein is CASSARQETQYF. The CDR3 region has the DNA TGTGCCAGCAGTGCCAGACAAGAGACCCAGTACTTC.

V gene TRBV5-1 combines with J gene TRBJ2-3; D may be TRBD2 (5 bases). Germline V gene lookup returns CDR1 SGHRS and CDR2 YFSETQ. The V gene lost 0 bases and the J gene lost 3 bases, with 5 bases spanning the gap. This CDR3 contains 13 residues. The CDR3 spells CASSLAGTDTQYF. The CDR3 DNA sequence: TGCGCCAGCAGCTTGGCGGGAACAGATACGCAGTATTTT.

The rearrangement joins TRBV11-2 to TRBJ1-1; 9 positions agree with TRBD1. V was pared by 4 bases and J by 10 bases, with 4 bases of the junction left unmatched. Germline lookup yields CDR1 SGHAT and CDR2 FQNNGV. This CDR3 contains 12 residues. CDR3 protein: CASSYRGPIAFF. The CDR3 bases are TGTGCCAGCAGCTACAGGGGGCCTATAGCTTTCTTT.

This chain uses TRBV6-1 with TRBJ2-7; D gene ambiguous. Germline-derived CDR1 and CDR2 are MNHNS and SASEGT. CDR3 length equals 15 residues. Trimming shortened V by 3 bases and J by 6 bases, and 18 bases separated the two germline ends. The CDR3 loop reads CASSEGYLRIGEQYF. In DNA form, the CDR3 reads TGTGCCAGCAGTGAGGGGTATCTGAGAATAGGCGAGCAGTACTTC.

The chain carries TRBV5-1 and TRBJ2-7, with D hard to call. V lost 2 bases and J 3 bases, leaving 15 bases between the germline ends. CDR3 size: 15 residues. In germline, CDR1 is SGHRS, CDR2 YFSETQ. The CDR3 DNA follows: TGCGCCAGCAGCTTATCCCTCGGCACGCTCTACGAGCAGTACTTC. Its protein is CASSLSLGTLYEQYF.

The count of this clone is one. The chain couples TRBV7-9 to TRBJ1-5; D possibly corresponds to TRBD1 (5 bases). V was cut by 5 bases and J by 6 bases, with 11 bases left in between. The germline gives CDR1 SEHNR, CDR2 FQNEAQ (reference sequence). The CDR3 spans 13 residues. This CDR3 reads CASSQGFGQPQHF. The CDR3 DNA reads as TGTGCCAGCAGCCAGGGCTTTGGTCAGCCCCAGCATTTT.

The chain uses TRBV4-1 and TRBJ1-1; 9 nucleotides align to TRBD1. Germline CDR1 and CDR2: MGHRA and YSYEKL. This CDR3 is built from 18 residues. V shed 0 bases, J shed 1 base, and the junction held 9 bases outside the gene matches. The DNA for the CDR3 is TGCGCCAGCAGCCAAGATCGAGGGACAGGGAGGAGGAACACTGAAGCTTTCTTT. Its protein is CASSQDRGTGRRNTEAFF.

A single count supports this clone. The chain is built from TRBV11-2 and TRBJ2-4; the match to TRBD2 covers 9 bases. V trimming: 6 bases; J trimming: 7 bases; junction bases outside the gene matches: 19. The CDR3 extends over 18 amino acids. CDR1 is SGHAT and CDR2 is FQNNGV in the germline V gene. The chain's CDR3 is CASRGPGVAGDRRNIQYF. The CDR3 nucleotides are TGTGCCAGCAGGGGACCGGGGGTAGCGGGAGATCGCCGGAACATTCAGTACTTC.

V gene TRBV28 combines with J gene TRBJ2-7, with D possibly matching TRBD2 (5 bases). The CDR3 runs to 16 residues. The V gene lost 2 bases and the J gene lost 0 bases, with 14 bases spanning the gap. The germline gives CDR1 MDHEN, CDR2 SYDVKM. This CDR3 reads CASSLGFWGASYEQYF. The CDR3 coding sequence is TGTGCCAGCAGTTTAGGATTCTGGGGAGCCTCCTACGAGCAGTACTTC.

The chain links TRBV29-1 to TRBJ1-3; TRBD1 aligns across 7 bases. Trimming at V came to 3 bases and at J to 10 bases, leaving 18 bases not matched to a gene. The CDR3 contains 16 residues. Germline CDR1 is SQVTM and CDR2 is ANQGSEA. DNA for the CDR3: TGCAGCGTTGAGGATAGCGCCTACAGGGGCCTAGGGACCATATATTTT. Encoded protein: CSVEDSAYRGLGTIYF.

Here the CDR3 DNA reads TGTGCCAGCAGTGGAAATAGTGAAGCTGAGCAGTTCTTC. It encodes CASSGNSEAEQFF. The rearrangement joins TRBV2 to TRBJ2-1, with no clear D. The V end lost 4 bases, the J end lost 9 bases, and 13 bases lay between the germline ends. Germline assignment: CDR1 SNHLY and CDR2 FYNNEI. This CDR3 comprises 13 residues.

For the CDR3, the DNA is TGTGCCAGCAGTACAACCGGGGGGGGGCTAAGGAATCAGCCCCAGCATTTT. The encoded protein is CASSTTGGGLRNQPQHF. The chain employs TRBV28 and TRBJ1-5; a weak D match, TRBD1 (6 bases). Germline lookup yields CDR1 MDHEN and CDR2 SYDVKM. The CDR3 runs 17 residues. Between the trimmed V and J ends, which lost 5 bases and 4 bases, there was a span of 21 bases.

V and J are TRBV3-1 (or the pseudogene TRBV3-2) and TRBJ1-5, with D perhaps matching TRBD1 (5 bases). CDR1 and CDR2 (germline): LGHDT, YNNKEL (reference sequence). The CDR3 loop spans 17 amino acids. V was pared by 3 bases and J by 0 bases, with 15 bases between. The CDR3 region has the DNA TGTGCCAGCAGCCACGGACACCTTGCATATAGCAATCAGCCCCAGCATTTT. Protein sequence: CASSHGHLAYSNQPQHF.

This clone was counted a single time. The chain carries TRBV7-9 and TRBJ1-5; perhaps TRBD1 as D (5 bases). The germline CDR1 and CDR2 sequences are SEHNR and FQNEAQ (reference sequence). The V end was cut by 5 bases, the J end by 2 bases, with 7 bases between. CDR3 length: 13 residues. In nucleotides, the CDR3 is TGTGCCAGCAGCCAAGGGGGCAATCAGCCCCAGCATTTT. Translating it yields CASSQGGNQPQHF.

The V call is TRBV27, the J call TRBJ2-1, with D possibly being TRBD1 (6 bases). The CDR3 covers 13 residues. The V end lost 8 bases, the J end lost 5 bases, and 13 bases lay between the germline ends. The germline V gene encodes CDR1 MNHEY and CDR2 SMNVEV (reference sequence). DNA for the CDR3: TGTGCCAGCGGAGACAGGTTTAACAATGAGCAGTTCTTC. It codes for CASGDRFNNEQFF.

The gene calls are TRBV2 and TRBJ1-2; D not certain. This CDR3 is built from 13 residues. V lost 0 bases and J lost 2, with 4 bases in between. Germline V gives CDR1 SNHLY, CDR2 FYNNEI. DNA of the CDR3: TGTGCCAGCAGTGAAGCCCAGAACTATGGCTACACCTTC. This gives the protein CASSEAQNYGYTF.

The chain joins TRBV4-3 to TRBJ1-1; no firm D call. The CDR3 contains 13 residues. The ends were cut back, 0 bases at V and 3 bases at J, with 5 bases in the middle. The V gene's germline CDR1 is LGHNA and CDR2 YSLEER. The CDR3 nucleotides read TGCGCCAGCAGCCAAGAGTGGGACACTGAAGCTTTCTTT. This gives the protein CASSQEWDTEAFF.

The V and J genes are TRBV12-5 and TRBJ2-5, with 9 bases that match TRBD1. Germline V gene data show CDR1 as LGHNT and CDR2 as FRNRAP. The CDR3 has 14 amino acids. V lost 8 bases, J lost 2 bases, and 6 bases stayed unmatched. The CDR3 coding sequence is TGTGCTAGTACTCCCGGGACAGGGCAAGAGACCCAGTACTTC. The encoded protein is CASTPGTGQETQYF.

This sequence joins TRBV7-6 and TRBJ2-2; D is unresolved. Between the trimmed V and J ends, which lost 1 base and 1 base, there was a span of 4 bases. This CDR3 comprises 14 residues. The V gene's germline CDR1 is SGHVS and CDR2 FNYEAQ. CDR3 sequence (DNA): TGTGCCAGCAGCTTAGAGAGGAACACCGGGGAGCTGTTTTTT. This codes for CASSLERNTGELFF.

The rearrangement links TRBV15 to TRBJ1-4; D not certain. Trimming pared 6 bases from V and 5 bases from J, leaving 13 bases between. Germline-derived CDR1 and CDR2 are LNHNV and YYDKDF (reference sequence). CDR3 length: 14 amino acids. CDR3: CATSSGEINEKLFF. CDR3 bases: TGTGCCACCAGTTCCGGGGAGATAAATGAAAAACTGTTTTTT. Filled out from reference TRBV15 and TRBJ1-4, the complete variable domain reads DAMVIQNPRYQVTQFGKPVTLSCSQTLNHNVMYWYQQKSSQAPKLLFHYYDKDFNNEADTPDNFQSRRPNTSFCFLDIRSPGLGDTAMYLCATSSGEINEKLFFGSGTQLSVL.

Details on this clone: It may be a read error: a sequence one base away is much more abundant. The rearrangement joins TRBV28 to TRBJ2-5; 7 nucleotides agree with TRBD2. Per germline, CDR1 MDHEN and CDR2 SYDVKM. The CDR3 has 17 residues. J lost 0 bases, V lost 3 bases, and 10 bases had no gene match. CDR3 in amino acids: CASSFLEGLTYQETQYF. CDR3 in DNA: TGTGCCAGCAGTTTCCTCGAGGGACTAACGTACCAAGAGACCCAGTACTTC. Variable domain in full (rest from reference TRBV28 and TRBJ2-5): DVKVTQSSRYLVKRTGEKVFLECVQDMDHENMFWYRQDPGLGLRLIYFSYDVKMKEKGDIPEGYSVSREKKERFSLILESASTNQTSMYLCASSFLEGLTYQETQYFGPGTRLLVL.